This TCR beta chain stems from a study of T-cell memory formation after mild COVID-19. MiXCR was run by TCRdb on the 5' RACE reads, yielding one entry per CDR3 protein. This repertoire shows approximately 350,000 distinct CDR3 sequences, roughly 13% found once; its top ten account for 20% to 25%. The study's findings and limits: Among CD4+ contracting clones, most were CM and EM, and CD8+ ones EMRA. Researchers found some responding clones in pre-infection memory, a sign that cross-reactive memory joined. CD4+ bias marked clones expanding day 15 to 37, unlike balanced contracting clones.

The sample holds a few counts of this clonotype. As yet, its antigen is unknown. Germline assignment: CDR1 LGHNA and CDR2 YNFKEQ. Unmatched junction bases numbered 3, after V lost 3 bases and J lost 6 bases. CDR3 length equals 14 residues. The rearrangement joins TRBV4-2 to TRBJ2-2; 8 bases line up with TRBD1. Sequencing was performed on PBMCs or a T cell subset sorted from them (not recorded which). The sequence derives from a man between 18 and 35 years old who had mild COVID-19 (a few samples of this study predate the infection). Cell type and time point are not known. CDR3 sequence: CASSQAQGAGELFF. The CDR3 region has the DNA TGTGCCAGCAGCCAGGCACAGGGGGCCGGGGAGCTGTTTTTT.